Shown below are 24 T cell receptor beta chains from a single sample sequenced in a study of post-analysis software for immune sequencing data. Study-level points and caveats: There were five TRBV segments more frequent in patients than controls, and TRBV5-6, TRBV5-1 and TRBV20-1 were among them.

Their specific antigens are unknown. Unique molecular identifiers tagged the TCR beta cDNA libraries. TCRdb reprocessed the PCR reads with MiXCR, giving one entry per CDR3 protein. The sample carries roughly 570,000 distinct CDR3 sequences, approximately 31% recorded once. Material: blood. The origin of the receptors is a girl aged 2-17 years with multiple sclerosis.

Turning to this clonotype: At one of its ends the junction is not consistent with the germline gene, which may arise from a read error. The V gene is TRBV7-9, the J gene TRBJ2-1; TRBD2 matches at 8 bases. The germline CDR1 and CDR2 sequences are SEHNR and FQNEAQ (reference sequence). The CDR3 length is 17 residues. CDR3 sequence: CAGSFVAGPSSYNEQFF. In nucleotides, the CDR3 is TGTGCCGGCAGCTTTGTAGCGGGACCAAGCTCCTACAATGAGCAGTTCTTC.

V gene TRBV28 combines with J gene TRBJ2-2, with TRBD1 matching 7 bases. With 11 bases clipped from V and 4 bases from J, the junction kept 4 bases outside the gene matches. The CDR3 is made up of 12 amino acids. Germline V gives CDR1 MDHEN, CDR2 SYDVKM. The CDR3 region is CAVAGGTGELFF. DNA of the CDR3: TGTGCCGTCGCAGGGGGCACCGGGGAGCTGTTTTTT.

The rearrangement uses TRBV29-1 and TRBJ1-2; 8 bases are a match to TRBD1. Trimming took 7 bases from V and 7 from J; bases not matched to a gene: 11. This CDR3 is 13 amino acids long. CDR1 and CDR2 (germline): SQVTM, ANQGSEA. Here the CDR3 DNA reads TGCAGCGCGCGAACAGGGGGGCCCCGTGGCTACACCTTC. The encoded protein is CSARTGGPRGYTF.

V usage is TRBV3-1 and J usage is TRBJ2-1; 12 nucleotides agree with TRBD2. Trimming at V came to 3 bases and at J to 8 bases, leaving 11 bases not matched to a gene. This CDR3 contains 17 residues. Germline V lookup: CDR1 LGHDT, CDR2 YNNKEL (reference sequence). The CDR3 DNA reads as TGTGCCAGCAGCCACTCGTCCGGGACTAGCGGGTGGGATGAGCAGTTCTTC. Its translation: CASSHSSGTSGWDEQFF.

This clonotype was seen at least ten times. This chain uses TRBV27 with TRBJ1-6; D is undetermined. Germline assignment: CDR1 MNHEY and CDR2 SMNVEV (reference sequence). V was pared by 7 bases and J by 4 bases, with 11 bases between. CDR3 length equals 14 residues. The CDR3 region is CASTAVGYNSPLHF. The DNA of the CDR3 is TGTGCCAGCACCGCGGTAGGGTATAATTCACCCCTCCACTTT.

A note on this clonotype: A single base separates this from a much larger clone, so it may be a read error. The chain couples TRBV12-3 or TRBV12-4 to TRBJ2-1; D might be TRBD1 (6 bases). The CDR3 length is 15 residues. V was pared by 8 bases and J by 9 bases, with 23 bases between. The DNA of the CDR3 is TGTGCCAGCGGTTGGGCCCGTGGGCGAGGGGGTGAGCAGTTCTTC. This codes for CASGWARGRGGEQFF.

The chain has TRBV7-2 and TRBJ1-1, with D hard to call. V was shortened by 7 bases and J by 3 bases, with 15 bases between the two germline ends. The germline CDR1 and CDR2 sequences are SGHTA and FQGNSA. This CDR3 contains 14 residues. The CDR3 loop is CASITTEQHTEAFF. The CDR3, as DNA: TGTGCCAGCATCACAACAGAGCAGCACACTGAAGCTTTCTTT.

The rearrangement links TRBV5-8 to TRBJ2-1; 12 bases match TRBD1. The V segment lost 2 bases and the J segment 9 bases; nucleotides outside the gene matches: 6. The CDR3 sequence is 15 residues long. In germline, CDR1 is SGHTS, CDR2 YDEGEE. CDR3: CASSFSGTGGGEQFF. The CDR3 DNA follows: TGTGCCAGCAGCTTCTCCGGGACAGGGGGCGGTGAGCAGTTCTTC. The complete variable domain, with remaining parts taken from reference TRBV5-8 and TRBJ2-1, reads EAGVTQSPTHLIKTRGQQATLRCSPISGHTSVYWYQQALGLGLQFLLWYDEGEERNRGNFPPRFSGRQFPNYSSELNVNALELEDSALYLCASSFSGTGGGEQFFGPGTRLTVL.

The CDR3 loop reads CASSQTSGGSYNEQFF. The DNA of the CDR3 is TGCGCCAGCAGCCAGACTAGCGGGGGGTCCTACAATGAGCAGTTCTTC. This chain joins TRBV5-1 and TRBJ2-1; 13 bases map to TRBD2. CDR1 is SGHRS and CDR2 is YFSETQ in the germline V gene. J gave up 1 base and V 4 bases, and 2 bases lay outside the gene matches. This CDR3 has 16 residues.

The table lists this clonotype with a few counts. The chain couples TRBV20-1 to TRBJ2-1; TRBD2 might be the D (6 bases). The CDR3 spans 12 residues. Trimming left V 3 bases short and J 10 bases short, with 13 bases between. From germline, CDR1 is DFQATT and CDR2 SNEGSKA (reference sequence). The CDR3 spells CSASTWDFEQFF. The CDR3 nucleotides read TGCAGTGCTAGTACCTGGGACTTCGAGCAGTTCTTC.

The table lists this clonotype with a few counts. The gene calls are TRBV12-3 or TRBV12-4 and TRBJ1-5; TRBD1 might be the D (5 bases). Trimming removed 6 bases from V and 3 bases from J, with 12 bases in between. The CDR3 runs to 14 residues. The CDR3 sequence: CASRGKGLNQPQHF. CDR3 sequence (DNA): TGTGCCAGCAGGGGCAAGGGGCTCAATCAGCCCCAGCATTTT.

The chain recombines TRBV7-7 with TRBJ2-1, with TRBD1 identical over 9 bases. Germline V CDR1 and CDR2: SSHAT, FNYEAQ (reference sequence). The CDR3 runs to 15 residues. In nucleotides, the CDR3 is TGTGCTAGTTCTCCTGGGACAGGGCAGAACAATGAGCAGTTCTTC. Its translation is CASSPGTGQNNEQFF.

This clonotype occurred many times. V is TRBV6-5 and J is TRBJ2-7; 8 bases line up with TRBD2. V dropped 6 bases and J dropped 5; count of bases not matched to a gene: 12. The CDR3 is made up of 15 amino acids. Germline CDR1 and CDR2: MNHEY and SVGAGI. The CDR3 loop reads CASRRAGDPSDEQYF. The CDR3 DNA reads TGTGCCAGCAGAAGAGCGGGGGACCCTTCGGACGAGCAGTACTTC.

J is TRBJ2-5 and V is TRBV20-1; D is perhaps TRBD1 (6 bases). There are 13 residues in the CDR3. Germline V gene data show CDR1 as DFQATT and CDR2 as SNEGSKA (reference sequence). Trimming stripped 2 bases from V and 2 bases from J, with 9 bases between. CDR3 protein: CSARRGSQETQYF. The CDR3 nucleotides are TGCAGTGCTAGAAGGGGGTCTCAAGAGACCCAGTACTTC.

CDR3 coding DNA: TGTGCCAGTAGTATAGACTTGCGACAGATTTATGGCTACACCTTC. Its translation is CASSIDLRQIYGYTF. V is TRBV19 and J is TRBJ1-2; the D gene is possibly TRBD1 (5 bases). Looked up from germline, CDR1 is LNHDA and CDR2 is SQIVND (reference sequence). Trimming stripped 0 bases from V and 5 bases from J, with 13 bases between. CDR3 length equals 15 residues.

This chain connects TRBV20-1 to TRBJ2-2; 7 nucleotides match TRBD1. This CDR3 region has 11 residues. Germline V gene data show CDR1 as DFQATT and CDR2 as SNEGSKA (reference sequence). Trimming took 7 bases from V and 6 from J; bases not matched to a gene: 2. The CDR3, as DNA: TGCAGTGGACAGGGCGCCGGGGAGCTGTTTTTT. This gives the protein CSGQGAGELFF.

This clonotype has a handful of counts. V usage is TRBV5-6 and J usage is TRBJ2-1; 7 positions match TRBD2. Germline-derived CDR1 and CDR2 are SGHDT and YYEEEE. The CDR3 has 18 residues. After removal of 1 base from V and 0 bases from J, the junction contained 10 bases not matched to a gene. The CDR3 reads CASSLRNGGGTSYNEQFF. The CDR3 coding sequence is TGTGCCAGCAGCTTGAGAAATGGGGGGGGTACCTCCTACAATGAGCAGTTCTTC.

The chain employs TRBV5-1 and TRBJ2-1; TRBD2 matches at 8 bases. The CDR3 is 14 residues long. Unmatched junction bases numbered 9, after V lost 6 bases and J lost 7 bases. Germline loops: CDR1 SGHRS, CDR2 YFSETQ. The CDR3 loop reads CASMRSGGTNEQFF. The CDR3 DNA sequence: TGCGCCAGCATGCGGAGCGGGGGAACGAATGAGCAGTTCTTC.

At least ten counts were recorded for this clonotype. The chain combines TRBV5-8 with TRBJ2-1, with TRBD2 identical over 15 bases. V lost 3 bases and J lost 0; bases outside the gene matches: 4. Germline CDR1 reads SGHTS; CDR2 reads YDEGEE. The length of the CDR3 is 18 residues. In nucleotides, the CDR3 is TGTGCCAGCAGCTCCCAGGGACTAGCGGGGGGCTCCTACAATGAGCAGTTCTTC. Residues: CASSSQGLAGGSYNEQFF.

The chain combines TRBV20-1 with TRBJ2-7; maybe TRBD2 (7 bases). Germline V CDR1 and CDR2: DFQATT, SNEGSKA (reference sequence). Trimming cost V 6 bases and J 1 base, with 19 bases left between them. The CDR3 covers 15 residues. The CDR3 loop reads CSAGGDTGFSYEQYF. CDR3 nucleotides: TGCAGTGCGGGGGGGGACACAGGTTTTTCCTACGAGCAGTACTTC.

The CDR3 nucleotides read TGCAGTGCCCGCGGGGGGGCTGCCTACAATGAGCAGTTCTTC. This codes for CSARGGAAYNEQFF. This chain links TRBV20-1 with TRBJ2-1, with 9 bases aligning to TRBD2. The ends lost 6 bases at V and 2 bases at J; junction bases unmatched: 5. CDR1 is DFQATT and CDR2 is SNEGSKA in the germline V gene (reference sequence). The CDR3 is 14 amino acids.

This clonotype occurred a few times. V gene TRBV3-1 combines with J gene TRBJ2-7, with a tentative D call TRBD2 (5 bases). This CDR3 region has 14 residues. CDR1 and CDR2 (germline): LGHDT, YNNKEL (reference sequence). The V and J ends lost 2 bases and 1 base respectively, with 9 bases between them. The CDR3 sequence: CASSQIPGSYEQYF. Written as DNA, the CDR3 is TGTGCCAGCAGCCAAATTCCGGGATCCTACGAGCAGTACTTC.

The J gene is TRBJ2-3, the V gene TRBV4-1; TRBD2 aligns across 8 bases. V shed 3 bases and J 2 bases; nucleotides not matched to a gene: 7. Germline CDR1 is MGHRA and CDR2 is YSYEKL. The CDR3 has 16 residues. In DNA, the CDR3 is TGCGCCAGCAGCCAGGGAAGCGGGGGACTCACAGATACGCAGTATTTT. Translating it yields CASSQGSGGLTDTQYF.

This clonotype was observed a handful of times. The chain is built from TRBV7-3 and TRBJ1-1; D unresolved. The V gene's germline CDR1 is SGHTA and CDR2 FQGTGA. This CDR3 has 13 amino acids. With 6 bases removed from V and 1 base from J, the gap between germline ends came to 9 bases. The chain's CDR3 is CASSLRPNTEAFF. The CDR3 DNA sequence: TGTGCCAGCAGTTTGCGGCCGAACACTGAAGCTTTCTTT.